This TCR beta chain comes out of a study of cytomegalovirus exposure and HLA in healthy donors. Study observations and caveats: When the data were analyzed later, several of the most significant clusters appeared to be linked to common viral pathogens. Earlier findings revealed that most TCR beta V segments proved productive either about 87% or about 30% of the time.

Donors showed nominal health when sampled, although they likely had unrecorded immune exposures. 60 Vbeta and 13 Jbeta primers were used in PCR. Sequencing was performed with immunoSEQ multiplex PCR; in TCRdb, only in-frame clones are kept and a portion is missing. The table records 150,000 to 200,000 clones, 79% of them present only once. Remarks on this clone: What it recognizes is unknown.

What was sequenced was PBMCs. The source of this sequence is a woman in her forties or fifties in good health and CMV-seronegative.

The CDR3 nucleotides read TGTGCCAGCAGCAGACCGGGACAGGGTAACTACGAGCAGTACTTC. The encoded protein is CASSRPGQGNYEQYF. The chain combines TRBV28 with TRBJ2-5, with 9 positions matching TRBD1. The J call could be wrong; TRBJ2-7 is a better fit for the DNA end. The CDR3 has 15 residues. In germline, CDR1 is MDHEN, CDR2 SYDVKM.